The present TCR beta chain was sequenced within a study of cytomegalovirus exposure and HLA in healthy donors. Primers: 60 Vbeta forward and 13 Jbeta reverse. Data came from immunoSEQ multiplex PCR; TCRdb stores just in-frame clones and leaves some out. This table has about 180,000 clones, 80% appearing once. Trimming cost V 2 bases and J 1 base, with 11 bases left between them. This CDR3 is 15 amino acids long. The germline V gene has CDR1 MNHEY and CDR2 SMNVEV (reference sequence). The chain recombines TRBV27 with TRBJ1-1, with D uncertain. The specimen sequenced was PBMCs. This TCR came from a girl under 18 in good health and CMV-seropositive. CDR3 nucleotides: TGTGCCAGCAGTTTAGCAGGATACGCGAACACTGAAGCTTTCTTT. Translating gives CASSLAGYANTEAFF.